The TCR beta chain described here comes from a study of a mutant IDH1 vaccine in newly diagnosed glioma (TCRdb year 2021). Broadly, across the study: Of the 30 or so patients who were treated, about 62% were male and roughly 38% were female, and the mean age was approximately 40 years. Prior to enrollment, standard therapy consisting of radiotherapy alone, temozolomide alone, or radiochemotherapy with temozolomide had been administered to patients, with the combination being received by most patients. Peripheral blood was collected at six visits: V03 (baseline), V05, V07, V10, V12 and V13. For exploratory analyses, longitudinal TCRB deep sequencing was carried out in 25 treated patients wherever samples were available. The research as a whole found: Across multiple MHC alleles, vaccine-induced immune responses were seen in 90% to 95% of patients. Availability determined which PBMC samples were chosen for TCRB deep sequencing. Changes in the top peripheral T cell clonotypes picked up by TCRB sequencing did not appear to be linked to pseudoprogression. It was noted by the authors that analyses of patient blood samples could not be reproduced owing to sample limitations.

The time point label, read with the paper, signifies: baseline, week 1 (first vaccination visit). Reading the label with the study, this specimen's treatment or condition is: pre-vaccination baseline after standard-of-care therapy. All donors had newly diagnosed IDH1-mutant astrocytomas of WHO grade 3 or 4 that showed loss of nuclear ATRX. The samples were drawn from NOA16, a multicentre, single-arm, open-label phase I trial in Germany that tested a mutant IDH1 peptide vaccine in humans for the first time. For immunogenicity testing, the blood drawn at visit V03 was used as the baseline sample. The DNeasy Blood and Tissue Kit was used to extract genomic DNA from EDTA blood for TCRB sequencing. The CDR3, cysteine through phenylalanine, is 15 amino acids long. Only the CDR3 part of the read is kept: 45 bases, read in frame from the first base. The junction shows trimming of 10 bases on V and 2 bases on J, and the gene matches do not reach 14 bases of it. Looking up the germline V gene yields CDR1 SGHTA and CDR2 FQGTGA.

As to this clone: Its antigen is currently not known. Base qualities are missing; no much larger clone stands one base away.

Preparation of the library involved the immunoSEQ multiplex PCR assay. Rearranged TCR beta chain sequences were amplified with the hsTCRB Kit following the manufacturer's protocol. Sequencing of TCRB libraries was carried out on an Illumina MiSeq. The study's own analysis went as follows. Demultiplexing, trimming and gene mapping were performed with the kit vendor's proprietary platform. TCRdb mirrors the immuneACCESS table, restricted to in-frame sequences. Some clones are absent from its copies; in checked studies, under half trace to an unresolved V gene, and the reason for the others is unknown. V, J and clone size are taken as reported in that table, and D and trimming were inferred from the DNA itself. The sample profile shows around 60,000 clones; more than 85% of them were found once. Over 2.5% of the sample belongs to the ten largest clones.

The receptor's source is a man aged 50 to 60 with glioma. The specimen comprised PBMCs, sampled from a glioma patient treated with radiotherapy, temozolomide or both. This chain joins TRBV7-3 to TRBJ2-7, with TRBD2 identical over 7 junction bases. The sequenced DNA is TGTGCCATCTTAGGGAGGAGGGAGGGCCCCTACGAGCAGTACTTC. Its translation reads: CAILGRREGPYEQYF.